This TCR beta chain was recorded in a study of cytomegalovirus exposure and HLA in healthy donors (dated by TCRdb to the late 2010s). For the wider study: In an earlier analysis of some 550 of the donors, roughly 300 Gb of sequence data and 95 million to 130 million unique TCR beta sequences from 180 million or so T cells were reported. An early release that covered more than 550 HLA-typed donors contained approximately 300 gigabases of sequencing data and about 84 million unique TCR sequences. Among the approximately 400 genotyped donors, around 81% belonged to the genetic ancestry cluster associated with self-reported Caucasian donors. The study aimed to test whether cataloging public T cell receptors could reveal signatures of past pathogen exposure. The T cell repertoires of 666 subjects were profiled by immunosequencing and related to cytomegalovirus serostatus. Besides the first cohort of 500 to 700 subjects, a separate validation cohort made up of about 120 different subjects was used. The study combined high-throughput TCR immunosequencing, statistical association of individual TCRs with disease status, and machine learning to predict cytomegalovirus infection status. A later analysis re-examined previously published TCR beta repertoires from just over 650 donors and added high-resolution HLA genotyping to investigate patterns of TCR occurrence. In the later analysis, no new phenotypic data were used to find candidate immune exposures; instead, reliance was placed on TCR beta sequences and their occurrence across donors. An earlier analysis of 587 of the donors used high-throughput TCR beta sequencing to judge whether each TCR beta V gene segment behaved as functional or pseudogenic. Donor age, sex, ethnicity and CMV serostatus were compiled together with the repertoire data. In a later genetic analysis, genome-wide SNP genotypes for about three fifths of the 666 donors were used, and that subset was treated as a discovery cohort. All discovery cohort repertoires had been generated using a single sequencing platform. HLA typing included class I and class II loci at four-digit resolution. Typing coverage differed by locus: A, B, C, DRB1 and DQB1 were typed in roughly 620-640 donors, DQA1 in about 560, DPA1 in 600 to 610, and DPB1 in 472. A handful of DR-DQ haplotypes were treated as single units for association and clustering because of strong linkage in the cohort. Among some 400 genotyped donors of the cohort, an average of roughly 230,000 unique TCR beta nucleotide sequences was sequenced per donor, of which 15% to 20% were non-productive. General findings and caveats noted by the study authors: The presence/absence analyses assumed that sequencing depth was roughly uniform across donors, and that assumption may not be true. The study gave a list of some 150 TCR beta chains associated with cytomegalovirus. Because some donors lacked HLA typing at each locus, the association tests relied only on the typed subset. Immune exposure information for the cohort was limited to CMV serostatus. Some IMGT-functional V segments, including TRBV6-2 and TRBV6-3, could not be told apart with the 87-base-pair reads, so those segments were excluded. Three of the identified cytomegalovirus-associated TCR beta chains were confirmed in vitro to be specific for cytomegalovirus antigens. Most TCR sequences were seen in very few donors, while some public TCRs were found in many individuals. A cluster of highly shared sequence variants was judged likely to be a technical artifact of the sequencing pipeline. In an earlier analysis of some 500 of the donors, most TCR beta V segments appeared in productive rearrangements about 87% or about 30% of the time, broadly matching IMGT annotations. Most CMV-associated TCR beta chains appeared to be HLA-restricted in a later analysis, and the HLA associations seemed to be driven largely by CMV exposure. The earlier analysis of around 600 of the donors excluded roughly 16 rarely observed V segments, including chromosome 9 orphons, because counts were too low. The cohort was sequenced for TCR beta chains only, and without alpha or paired-chain data the features that could be detected were limited. When HLA alleles, especially DR and DQ, strongly co-occurred, attributing TCR associations to individual alleles was difficult. Correlated functional status among segregating V segments might be attributable to linkage disequilibrium, but an unknown experimental factor could not be ruled out. It was suggested by the authors that the approach could potentially be generalized to other disease states and immunological phenotypes. The classifier was reported to diagnose cytomegalovirus status with high specificity and sensitivity in both the original and validation cohorts. In a later genetic analysis, a missense DCLRE1C variant was associated with V-gene and J-gene trimming of TCR beta chains, and the association was replicated in an independent cohort. In a later analysis, some 17,000 TCR beta sequences were associated with specific HLA alleles at a false discovery rate of 0.05. Compared with equally common non-associated chains, HLA-associated TCR beta chains in a later analysis were more clonally expanded and had lower generation probabilities. In a later analysis, several top co-occurrence clusters were reported to appear linked to parvovirus B19, influenza, CMV and Epstein-Barr virus. In a later genetic analysis, fewer N-insertions in productive TCRs were reported among donors in an Asian-associated ancestry cluster than the roughly 640-donor mean. A later analysis found that TCR association rates varied across HLA loci, with DRB1 alleles showing the most associated TCRs and HLA-C alleles the fewest. A further reported finding was that TCR beta sequences accurately predicted the HLA-A and HLA-B alleles for most subjects in the first cohort.

The cohort comprised 670 or so healthy bone marrow donors. At the time of sampling, every cohort member was nominally healthy, though immune exposures that went unrecorded were likely present. The donor tested CMV seropositive, placing the donor among the 289 seropositive members of the cohort. Every donor gave a peripheral blood sample, and the peripheral blood mononuclear cells from that sample were used for TCR beta sequencing. Genomic DNA extraction from the blood cell samples was performed with the Qiagen DNeasy Blood Extraction Kit. The library was produced with the immunoSEQ multiplex PCR assay. For the multiplex PCR, a mixture combining 60 forward primers for TCR Vbeta segments and 13 reverse primers for TCR Jbeta segments was used. The CDR3 region of rearranged TCR beta genes was amplified from genomic DNA by a multiplex PCR assay. The Illumina HiSeq System was used to sequence the amplified TCR beta libraries as 87-base-pair reads. Regarding the original processing steps: In a later analysis, 77 million or so unique TCR beta chains were counted across the 650 to 750 repertoires, and about 9.9 million of these chains were shared by at least two donors. To remove PCR and sequencing errors, raw reads were error-corrected and collapsed into unique sequences using a nearest-neighbor algorithm that merged closely related sequences. CDR3 sequences were aligned to IMGT reference sequences to assign V, D and J gene segments. For a sequence to be retained, a match of at least six nucleotides was required to both a V gene segment and a J gene segment. A rearrangement counted as productive if the CDR3 had no stop codons and remained in frame with V and J, and every other rearrangement counted as non-productive. Following IMGT convention, CDR3 was defined as the stretch from the second conserved V-encoded cysteine up to the conserved J-encoded phenylalanine. The earlier analysis of approximately 500 of the donors excluded sequences that lacked an unambiguous match to a single V gene segment. In an earlier analysis of some 590 of the donors, a V segment was called functional when productive rearrangements were above 56.7%, and segregating when the standard deviation between donors exceeded 5%. A statistical classification framework was developed to diagnose cytomegalovirus status using the catalog of TCR beta chain sequences. In a later analysis, TCR nucleotide sequences were compared against IMGT/GENE-DB human TR gene sequences so that V and J genes could be assigned. In a later analysis, CDR3 sequences and most-parsimonious VDJ recombination scenarios were assigned using the TCRdist pipeline. In a later analysis, each TCR beta chain was defined by its CDR3 amino acid sequence together with its V-gene family, and reads lacking a unique V-gene family were excluded. In a later analysis, fewer than 600 highly shared, low-generation-probability nucleotide sequences were removed to address suspected cross-contamination and a sequencing artifact. In a later analysis, a clonal expansion index for each public chain was calculated from normalized within-repertoire ranks of inferred template counts. In a later analysis, generation probabilities were computed using a VDJ recombination model fitted to out-of-frame rearrangements, and the results were checked against IGoR. In a later analysis, TCR-TCR, TCR-HLA and TCR-CMV co-occurrence was scored with hypergeometric tests, and a repertoire-size bias correction was applied to TCR pairs. False discovery rates were estimated in a later analysis by permuting HLA or CMV assignments 20 times. In a later analysis, co-occurring TCRs were grouped using DBSCAN, with TCRdist sequence similarity added in when clustering inside HLA-allele-positive subsets. For co-occurrence clustering, repertoires with fewer than 30,000 or more than 120,000 public chains were excluded, along with four to six repertoires with anomalous nucleotide sharing. Sourced from immuneACCESS, this table was stored by TCRdb with only in-frame sequences that have V and J called. A share of the clones is absent; for the studies checked, an unresolved V gene accounts for under half, and the remainder has no known explanation. The D gene and trimming were derived from the DNA, and the V and J assignments and clone size from that table. Within this sample are 65,000 or so clones, with 60% to 80% of them counted one time only. 3% of the sample goes to the ten largest clones.

The germline V gene (reference sequence) yields SSHAT for CDR1 and FNYEAQ for CDR2. V and J are truncated by 5 bases and 5 bases respectively, leaving an intervening sequence of 15 bases. Inclusive of the bounding cysteine and phenylalanine, the CDR3 is 15 residues long. CDR3 DNA is the only sequence kept; it has 45 bases, read in frame from the first base. Note on this clone: Its antigen remains undetermined. Per-nucleotide qualities are absent, and no much larger clonotype sits a single base away.

The sample was PBMCs. The receptor's source is a girl aged 10-17 years in good health and CMV-seropositive. This sequence uses TRBV7-7 and TRBJ2-2, with TRBD1 as a weak D call on 7 bases. The sequenced DNA: TGTGCCAGCAGCCGCGGGACAGCCCAAACCGGGGAGCTGTTTTTT. Its translation is CASSRGTAQTGELFF.